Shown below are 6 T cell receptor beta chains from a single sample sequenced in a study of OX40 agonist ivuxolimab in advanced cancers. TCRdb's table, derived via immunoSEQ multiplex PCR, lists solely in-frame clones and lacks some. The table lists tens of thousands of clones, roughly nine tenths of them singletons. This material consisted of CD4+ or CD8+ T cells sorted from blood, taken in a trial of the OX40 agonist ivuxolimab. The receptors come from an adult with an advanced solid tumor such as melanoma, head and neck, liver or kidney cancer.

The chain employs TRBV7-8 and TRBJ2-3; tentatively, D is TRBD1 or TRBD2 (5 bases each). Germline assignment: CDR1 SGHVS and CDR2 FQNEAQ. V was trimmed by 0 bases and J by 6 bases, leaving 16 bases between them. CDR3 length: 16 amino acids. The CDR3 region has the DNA TGTGCCAGCAGCTTAGCCGGGACCCTTCCTTTCGATACGCAGTATTTT. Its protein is CASSLAGTLPFDTQYF.

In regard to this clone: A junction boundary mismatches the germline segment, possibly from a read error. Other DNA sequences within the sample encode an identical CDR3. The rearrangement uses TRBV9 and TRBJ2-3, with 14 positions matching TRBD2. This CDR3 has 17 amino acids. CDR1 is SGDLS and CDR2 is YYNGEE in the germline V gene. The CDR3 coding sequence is TGTGCCAGCAGCTTGACGACTAGCGGGAGGGTAGCAGATACACAGTATTTT. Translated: CASSLTTSGRVADTQYF.

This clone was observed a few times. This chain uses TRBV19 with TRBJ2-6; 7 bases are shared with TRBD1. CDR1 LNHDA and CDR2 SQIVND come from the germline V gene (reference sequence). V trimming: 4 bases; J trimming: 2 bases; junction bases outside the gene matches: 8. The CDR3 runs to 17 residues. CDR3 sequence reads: CASSTTTGFAGANVLTF. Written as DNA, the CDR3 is TGTGCCAGTAGTACGACGACAGGGTTTGCTGGGGCCAACGTCCTGACTTTC.

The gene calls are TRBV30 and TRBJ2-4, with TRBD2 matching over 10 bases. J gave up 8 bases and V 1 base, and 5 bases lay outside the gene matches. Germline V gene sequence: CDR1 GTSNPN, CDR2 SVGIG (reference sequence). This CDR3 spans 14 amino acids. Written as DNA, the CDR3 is TGTGCCTGGAGTGAGGGGACTAGCGTAGACATTCAGTACTTC. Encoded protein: CAWSEGTSVDIQYF.

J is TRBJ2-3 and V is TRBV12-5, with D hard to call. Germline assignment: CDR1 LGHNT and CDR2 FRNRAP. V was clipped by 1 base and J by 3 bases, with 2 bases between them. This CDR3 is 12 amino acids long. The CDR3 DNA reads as TGTGCTAGTGGTTTGGATACAGATACGCAGTATTTT. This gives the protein CASGLDTDTQYF.

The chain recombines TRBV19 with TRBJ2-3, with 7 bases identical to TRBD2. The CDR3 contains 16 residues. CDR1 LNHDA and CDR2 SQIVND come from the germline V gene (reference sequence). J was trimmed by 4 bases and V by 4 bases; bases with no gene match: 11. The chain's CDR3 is CASSRGGAGVPDTQYF. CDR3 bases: TGTGCCAGTAGTAGGGGAGGGGCGGGAGTTCCAGATACGCAGTATTTT.